In its sample, the clone carrying this T cell receptor beta chain was seen a few times. The antigen remains undetermined. This sample is drawn from a study of T-cell reconstitution after alpha-beta-depleted transplantation in children. Study results and limitations: Approximately two months post-transplant, alpha-beta T cells reportedly originated from several hundred expanded graft clones.

The CDR3 runs 16 residues. Looked up from germline, CDR1 is SGDLS and CDR2 is YYNGEE. With V trimmed by 0 bases and J by 0 bases, 2 bases remained unmatched. A library of TCRbeta sequences, prepared with unique molecular identifiers, was generated. TCRdb called the PCR reads again in MiXCR, with one record for every CDR3 protein. The sample has about 830,000 distinct CDR3 sequences, roughly 15% seen once. The starting material was PBMCs, mostly from graft donor cells, obtained 360 days after TCRalphabeta/CD19-depleted stem cell transplant. V is TRBV9 and J is TRBJ2-3, with 9 positions matching TRBD2. The origin of this receptor is a male patient between 5 and 17 years old who had a stem cell transplant for acute lymphoblastic leukemia, so the T cells may come from the graft donor. The CDR3 nucleotides are TGTGCCAGCAGCGTAGTTGCGGGAGGGAGCACAGATACGCAGTATTTT. It encodes CASSVVAGGSTDTQYF.